Given below is one TCR beta chain in context. This clonotype was seen a handful of times. Its antigen target is currently unknown. No much larger clone exists at a distance of one base, and base qualities are not known. The source of the sample is a study of CD8 T cells in ankylosing spondylitis (dated by TCRdb to 2015 to 2018). With respect to the entire study: The study set out to find disease-linked TCR variants by profiling T cell receptor beta repertoires in ankylosing spondylitis patients and healthy donors. In total, the full study cohort was made up of over a hundred healthy donors and about two dozen ankylosing spondylitis patients. Peripheral blood was sampled, and synovial fluid was also collected from ankylosing spondylitis patients. The study at large found these results: Blood from ankylosing spondylitis patients appeared to be characterized by a TCR beta motif composed of several highly homologous amino acid variants. A CD8+ phenotype was shown by the disease-linked clones, which were found at relatively low frequencies in peripheral blood. Some motif variants were previously reported in synovial fluid and blood of reactive arthritis patients, suggesting common disease-initiation mechanisms. Significant enrichment of the disease-linked clones was reported in matched synovial fluid samples from ankylosing spondylitis patients.

From a lookup of the germline V gene, CDR1 and CDR2 are SGDLS and YYNGEE. The CDR3 holds 14 amino acids from the cysteine to the phenylalanine. The kept DNA is CDR3 alone, 42 bases in frame from the first base. V loses 0 bases of germline sequence and J loses 4 bases, and the interval between the two ends is 11 bases. Sequenced using an Illumina MiSeq. Quantitative 5'-RACE with molecular barcodes was the method used to prepare the TCR beta libraries. From the authors' description of their analysis: Disease-linked TCR variants were identified with a new computational method built on a probabilistic model of VDJ rearrangement. The raw public data were reprocessed by TCRdb itself: fastp quality trimming at Q25, MiXCR clonotype calling, in-frame beta chains only. Each entry merges the rows of one CDR3 protein and shows their most common DNA and genes. It is TCRdb's table, rather than the study itself, that gives the V and J calls and clone size. This sample lists 35,000 to 40,000 distinct CDR3 sequences; about 17% were detected once. The ten largest clones represent 45% of the sample.

The specimen sequenced was blood. This chain joins TRBV9 to TRBJ2-7, with an unclear D gene assignment. The sequence derives from a male donor with ankylosing spondylitis or in good health (not recorded which). The CDR3 loop reads CASSVEPGRYEQYF. The bases read TGTGCCAGCAGCGTAGAACCTGGGCGGTACGAGCAGTACTTC.